This T cell receptor (beta chain) appears in the sequencing data of a study of blood T cell repertoires in COVID-19 (dated by TCRdb to about 2020). Regarding the complete study: Samples covering the acute and convalescent phases of COVID-19 were provided by collaborators in the United States, Italy and Spain. The prospective study material was composed of cDNA or gDNA derived from T cells, B-cell-depleted T cells, or PBMCs. Deeply sampled blood TCRbeta repertoires from subjects exposed to, actively infected with, or recovered from COVID-19 were included in the dataset. The repertoires were released in a freely available public database intended as a resource for research on the immune response to SARS-CoV-2. Samples were obtained from the ongoing ImmuneRACE study (first 160 participants) and from over 1,000 subjects provided by 6 global collaborators. Sample metadata almost always included a de-identified subject ID, COVID-19 status, age in years and sex. Where available, HLA class I and class II types were obtained from metadata supplied by the sample provider rather than from assay-based typing.

TCRbeta CDR3 regions were amplified from genomic DNA by means of the immunoSEQ Assay, a bias-controlled multiplex PCR. Per the source publication's procedure: Within the assay, amplification of reference gene primers was used to estimate how many nucleated cells each sample contained. To quantify the absolute abundance of each unique TCRbeta CDR3 rearrangement, sequence reads were collapsed and filtered. For each sample, productive Simpson clonality was calculated by taking the square root of Simpson's diversity index across productive rearrangements. TCRdb mirrors the immuneACCESS table, restricted to in-frame sequences. Some clones are absent from its copies; in checked studies, under half trace to an unresolved V gene, and the reason for the others is unknown. The DNA was the basis for D and trimming; V, J and clone size are from that table. This sample has around 260,000 clones in its table, and 86% of those were observed once. The biggest ten clones account for approximately 2% of the sample.

The CDR3 holds 14 amino acids from the cysteine to the phenylalanine. The sequence is cut down to CDR3 DNA, 42 bases in frame from base 1. Between the V and J ends, shortened by 7 bases and 0 bases respectively, the junction contains 9 bases. CDR1 and CDR2 were assigned from the germline V gene as SGHTA and FQGNSA. Each collaborating institution followed its own protocols to collect whole blood in K2EDTA tubes. For TCRbeta analysis, collaborators shipped samples as frozen whole blood, isolated PBMCs, or DNA extracted from either of those sample types. Summary of the overall study and its limitations: Clinical and demographic metadata were provided uncurated, with the amount varying by source and participant.

With regard to this clone: What antigen it recognizes has not been identified. No clone much larger than this one lies a single base away; base qualities are absent.

The TCR sequence derives from a man aged 25-45 years with active or convalescent COVID-19. Input material: peripheral blood. The rearranged segments are TRBV7-2 and TRBJ1-4, with the D gene uncertain. The DNA sequence follows: TGTGCCAGCACCCAGGTGGCAACTAATGAAAAACTGTTTTTT. It translates to CASTQVATNEKLFF.